A single sample is the source of the 18 T cell receptor beta chains below, sequenced in a study of blood T cells in healthy people across ages. Then a second PCR, running roughly 7 to 11 cycles, was carried out with a sample-barcoded 5' primer and a J-beta primer mix. TCRdb itself ran the 5' RACE reads through MiXCR, one entry per CDR3 protein. Of some 900,000 distinct CDR3 sequences listed, less than 35% are singletons. Material: blood. These receptors came from a woman older than 75 in good health.

As to this clonotype: A read error may explain this, as a much larger clone is one base away. This chain links TRBV6-2 or TRBV6-3 with TRBJ2-5; TRBD1 agrees at 7 bases. In germline, CDR1 is MNHEY, CDR2 SVGEGT. The V gene end was trimmed by 5 bases and the J gene end by 11 bases; junction bases not matched to a gene: 11. The length of the CDR3 is 13 residues. DNA for the CDR3: TGTGCCAGCAGTCCGACAGGGCGGAATGAGCAGTACTTC. Translated: CASSPTGRNEQYF.

In the case of this clonotype: A read error may explain this, as a much larger clone is one base away. J is TRBJ2-7 and V is TRBV2, with D unresolved. V lost 5 bases to trimming and J lost 1 base, with 9 bases between them. The length of the CDR3 is 13 residues. CDR1 is SNHLY and CDR2 is FYNNEI in the germline V gene. The CDR3 coding sequence is TGTGCCAGCAGTAACACATTTTCCTACGAGCAGTACTTC. This translates into CASSNTFSYEQYF.

In its sample, this clonotype was seen a few times. The chain joins TRBV10-2 to TRBJ1-1; tentative D call: TRBD1 (6 bases). The CDR3 runs 15 residues. Germline values: CDR1 WSHSY, CDR2 SAAADI. V lost 10 bases to trimming and J lost 1 base, with 19 bases between them. The CDR3 nucleotides are TGCGCCACCTCAAAGGGTAGGGGGTCGAACACTGAAGCTTTCTTT. The encoded protein is CATSKGRGSNTEAFF.

This clonotype showed up many times. The V call is TRBV20-1, the J call TRBJ2-1; TRBD1 or TRBD2 may be the D gene (5 bases each). This CDR3 contains 13 residues. Germline V gives CDR1 DFQATT, CDR2 SNEGSKA (reference sequence). The CDR3 DNA reads as TGCGGGGGTCGGAGCGGAACCTACAATGAGCAGTTCTTC. This gives the protein CGGRSGTYNEQFF.

This clonotype was observed at least ten times. The rearrangement links TRBV12-3 or TRBV12-4 to TRBJ1-5, with D unclear. V lost 3 bases and J lost 0, with 3 bases in between. CDR3 length: 13 amino acids. The CDR3 bases are TGTGCCAGCAGTTTCCATAGCAATCAGCCCCAGCATTTT. Translating it yields CASSFHSNQPQHF.

This clonotype occurred many times. The rearrangement uses TRBV5-5 and TRBJ2-5; 11 bases map to TRBD2. CDR1 SGHKS and CDR2 YYEKEE come from the germline V gene (reference sequence). V lost 0 bases and J lost 5; bases outside the gene matches: 6. CDR3 length: 16 amino acids. CDR3 DNA sequence: TGTGCCAGCAGCTTGGTATTAGCGGGGGGGGTCGAGACCCAGTACTTC. It specifies CASSLVLAGGVETQYF.

In this sample, this clonotype turned up a few times. The chain couples TRBV3-1 to TRBJ1-4, with unresolved D. The germline gives CDR1 LGHDT, CDR2 YNNKEL (reference sequence). Trimming took off 4 bases at V and 0 bases at J, with 12 bases between the two ends. The length of the CDR3 is 16 residues. The CDR3 DNA reads as TGTGCCAGCAGCCGGACGGAGCTTGCAACTAATGAAAAACTGTTTTTT. Its protein product is CASSRTELATNEKLFF.

The chain has TRBV6-7 and TRBJ2-1, with D perhaps matching TRBD2 (5 bases). TRBV6-7 belongs to the ORF category, with a function that is uncertain. V was trimmed by 9 bases and J by 8 bases, leaving 20 bases between them. This CDR3 spans 14 amino acids. CDR3 amino acids: CARFLLEGGDEQFF. As DNA, the CDR3 is TGTGCCAGGTTTCTACTCGAGGGTGGGGATGAGCAGTTCTTC.

As for this clonotype: A much larger clone is a single base away; this may be a read error. V gene TRBV20-1 combines with J gene TRBJ2-7; no definite D call. CDR3 length: 15 residues. The V end was cut by 0 bases, the J end by 13 bases, with 25 bases between. Germline CDR1 and CDR2: DFQATT and SNEGSKA (reference sequence). In nucleotides, the CDR3 is TGCAGTGCTAGAGATTGGCAGGTTAGGAGAGAGACCCACTACTTC. This gives the protein CSARDWQVRRETHYF.

This clonotype was observed at least ten times. The rearrangement joins TRBV10-3 to TRBJ2-3, with TRBD2 identical over 11 bases. The germline CDR1 and CDR2 sequences are ENHRY and SYGVKD. The CDR3 length is 15 residues. The junction had 3 bases not matched to a gene; V was cut back by 3 bases and J by 4 bases. The CDR3: CAISDSGGAPDTQYF. CDR3 DNA: TGTGCCATCAGTGATAGCGGGGGGGCGCCAGATACGCAGTATTTT.

This clonotype was counted at least ten times. This chain connects TRBV15 to TRBJ2-1; the D gene is possibly TRBD2 (5 bases). The CDR3 is 14 amino acids. Germline-derived CDR1 and CDR2 are LNHNV and YYDKDF (reference sequence). V shed 1 base and J shed 3 bases, with 7 bases lying between them. CDR3 region: CATSRGTSYNEQFF. CDR3 DNA: TGTGCCACCAGCAGAGGTACTAGCTACAATGAGCAGTTCTTC. The entire variable domain, with the rest obtained from reference TRBV15 and TRBJ2-1, is as follows: DAMVIQNPRYQVTQFGKPVTLSCSQTLNHNVMYWYQQKSSQAPKLLFHYYDKDFNNEADTPDNFQSRRPNTSFCFLDIRSPGLGDTAMYLCATSRGTSYNEQFFGPGTRLTVL.

This clonotype was found many times. The rearrangement uses TRBV6-5 and TRBJ2-5, with D tentatively TRBD1 or TRBD2 (6 bases each). V gave up 0 bases and J gave up 5 bases, with 13 bases separating them. Germline V gene sequence: CDR1 MNHEY, CDR2 SVGAGI. The CDR3 is 15 amino acids. The CDR3 spells CASSYSGQGRETQYF. CDR3 bases: TGTGCCAGCAGTTACTCGGGGCAGGGGAGGGAGACCCAGTACTTC.

This clonotype has a count of ten or more. The chain is built from TRBV5-1 and TRBJ2-7; 7 bases are a match to TRBD1. V was clipped by 4 bases and J by 1 base; unmatched bases: 8. The germline V gene encodes CDR1 SGHRS and CDR2 YFSETQ. The CDR3 is made up of 15 amino acids. The CDR3 sequence: CASSPGTVSSYEQYF. The CDR3 DNA follows: TGCGCCAGCAGCCCGGGGACAGTTTCATCCTACGAGCAGTACTTC.

There are many counts of this clonotype. DNA for the CDR3: TGCAGTGCTAGGGACTATCGCGGCAATCAGCCCCAGCATTTT. This translates into CSARDYRGNQPQHF. The chain has TRBV20-1 and TRBJ1-5; D remains ambiguous. With 3 bases removed from V and 2 bases from J, the gap between germline ends came to 11 bases. The CDR3 sequence is 14 residues long. The germline gives CDR1 DFQATT, CDR2 SNEGSKA (reference sequence).

This chain links TRBV7-2 with TRBJ2-3; 7 nucleotides line up with TRBD1. V lost 0 bases, J lost 2 bases, and 11 bases stayed unmatched. The germline gives CDR1 SGHTA, CDR2 FQGNSA. The CDR3 contains 18 residues. The CDR3 loop reads CASSLARAGGRTTDTQYF. CDR3 sequence (DNA): TGTGCCAGCAGCTTAGCGCGGGCAGGGGGACGGACCACAGATACGCAGTATTTT.

This clonotype was counted only a few times. The V gene is TRBV7-2, the J gene TRBJ1-4; TRBD1 agrees at 7 bases. The length of the CDR3 is 15 residues. Germline lookup yields CDR1 SGHTA and CDR2 FQGNSA. Trimming removed 0 bases from V and 6 bases from J; junction bases left unmatched: 4. CDR3 DNA sequence: TGTGCCAGCAGCTTAGCACGAGGGGGCCATGAAAAACTGTTTTTT. Translated: CASSLARGGHEKLFF.

This chain joins TRBV18 and TRBJ1-1; weak D call: TRBD1 (5 bases). V lost 1 base and J lost 3, with 15 bases in between. Looked up from germline, CDR1 is KGHSH and CDR2 is LQKENI. The CDR3 sequence is 16 residues long. The CDR3 here is CASSPRKAGSDTEAFF. The CDR3 DNA is TGTGCCAGCTCACCACGAAAAGCAGGGAGTGACACTGAAGCTTTCTTT.

This chain connects TRBV7-2 to TRBJ2-7, with D perhaps TRBD1 (6 bases). Trimming removed 5 bases at V and 0 bases at J, with 11 bases between. Germline loops: CDR1 SGHTA, CDR2 FQGNSA. CDR3 length: 14 amino acids. CDR3 loop: CASSAQGSSYEQYF. The CDR3 DNA reads TGTGCCAGCAGCGCACAGGGAAGCTCCTACGAGCAGTACTTC.